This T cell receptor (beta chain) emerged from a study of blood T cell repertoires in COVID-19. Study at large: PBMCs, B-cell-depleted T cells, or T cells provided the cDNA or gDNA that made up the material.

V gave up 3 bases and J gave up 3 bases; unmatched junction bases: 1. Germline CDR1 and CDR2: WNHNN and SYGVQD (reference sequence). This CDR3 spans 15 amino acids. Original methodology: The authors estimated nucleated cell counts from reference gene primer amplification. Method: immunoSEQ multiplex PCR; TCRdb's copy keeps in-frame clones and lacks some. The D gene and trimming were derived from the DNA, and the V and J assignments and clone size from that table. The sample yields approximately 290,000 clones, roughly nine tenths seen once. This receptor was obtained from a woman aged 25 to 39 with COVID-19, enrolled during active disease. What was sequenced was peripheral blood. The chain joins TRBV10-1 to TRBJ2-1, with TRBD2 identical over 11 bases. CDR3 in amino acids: CASSDLAGGYNEQFF. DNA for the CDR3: TGCGCCAGCAGTGACCTAGCGGGGGGCTACAATGAGCAGTTCTTC.